This T cell receptor beta chain came from a study of control samples from healthy donors and cancer patients. CDR1 and CDR2 (germline): MNHNY, SVGAGI (reference sequence). V lost 8 bases to trimming and J lost 7 bases, with 15 bases between them. CDR3 length: 12 amino acids. The table came from immunoSEQ multiplex PCR; TCRdb's copy has only in-frame clones and leaves some out. The top ten clones hold 2.5% to 3.5% of a sample with about 12,000 clones, approximately 90% of them seen once. The sample taken for sequencing was formalin-fixed, paraffin-embedded tissue. This TCR derives from a male donor with melanoma. The V and J genes are TRBV6-6 and TRBJ2-7, with D possibly being TRBD1 (6 bases). In nucleotides, the CDR3 is TGTGCCAGCTCTCAGGGGCGAAGAGAGCAGTACTTC. Its translation: CASSQGRREQYF.